This TCR beta chain was sequenced for a study of blood T cell repertoires in COVID-19. Study summary: Some COVID-19 samples were acute and others convalescent; all came from the United States, Italy and Spain.

The CDR3 is 17 residues long. J was trimmed by 0 bases and V by 3 bases; bases with no gene match: 11. Germline assignment: CDR1 GTSNPN and CDR2 SVGIG (reference sequence). Per the original methods: Estimation of nucleated cell counts relied on the amplification of reference gene primers. Profiling relied on immunoSEQ multiplex PCR, and the TCRdb table lists in-frame clones only, not all of them. Clone size and the V and J calls come from that table; the DNA yielded D and trimming. This sample has under 60,000 clones, with 85% to 95% found just once. This chain links TRBV30 with TRBJ2-4; TRBD2 matches at 7 bases. This TCR derives from a man in his fifties or sixties with acute or convalescent COVID-19. The sequenced sample was peripheral blood. The CDR3 region has the DNA TGTGCCTGGAGCGTCATGAGCAGCGGGACAGCCAAAAACATTCAGTACTTC. Its protein product is CAWSVMSSGTAKNIQYF.